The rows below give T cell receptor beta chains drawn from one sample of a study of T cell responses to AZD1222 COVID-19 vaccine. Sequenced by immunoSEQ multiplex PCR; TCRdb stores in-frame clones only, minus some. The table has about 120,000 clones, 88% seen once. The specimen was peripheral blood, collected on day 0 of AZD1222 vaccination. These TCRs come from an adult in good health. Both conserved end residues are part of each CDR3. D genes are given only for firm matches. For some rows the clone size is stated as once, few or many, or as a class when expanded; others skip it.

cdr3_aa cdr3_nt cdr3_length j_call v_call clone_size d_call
CASSYTGTGLTDTQYF TGCGCCAGCAGTTACACCGGGACAGGGTTAACAGATACGCAGTATTTT 16 TRBJ2-3 TRBV5-1 NA TRBD1
CASRGPTSGDHEQYF TGTGCCAGCCGCGGGCCGACTAGCGGGGACCACGAGCAGTACTTC 15 TRBJ2-7 TRBV19 NA TRBD2
CASSLHRETEAFF TGTGCCAGCAGCCTCCACAGGGAGACTGAAGCTTTCTTT 13 TRBJ1-1 TRBV9 NA NA
CATLGGANQPQHF TGTGCCACACTAGGGGGCGCGAATCAGCCCCAGCATTTT 13 TRBJ1-5 TRBV6-5 NA TRBD1
CASSPTLSSGANVLTF TGTGCCAGCAGCCCGACACTTAGCTCTGGGGCCAACGTCCTGACTTTC 16 TRBJ2-6 TRBV4-2 NA NA
CSVVRQGNTGELFF TGCAGCGTTGTCCGACAGGGTAACACCGGGGAGCTGTTTTTT 14 TRBJ2-2 TRBV29-1 NA TRBD1
CASSSLSTNEKLFF TGCGCCAGCAGCTCCCTTTCAACTAATGAAAAACTGTTTTTT 14 TRBJ1-4 TRBV5-1 NA NA
CASSPQIATNEKLFF TGCGCCAGCAGCCCTCAGATTGCAACTAATGAAAAACTGTTTTTT 15 TRBJ1-4 TRBV5-1 NA NA
CASSISPGRYEQYF TGTGCCAGTAGTATATCCCCAGGCCGCTACGAGCAGTACTTC 14 TRBJ2-7 TRBV19 NA NA
CASSYSGGYMNTEAFF TGTGCCAGCAGTTACTCGGGGGGATATATGAACACTGAAGCTTTCTTT 16 TRBJ1-1 TRBV6-5 NA NA
CASSALTDVAQYF TGTGCCAGCAGCGCCCTAACGGACGTGGCGCAGTATTTT 13 TRBJ2-3 TRBV6-5 NA NA
CASSPARDRGKPQHF TGTGCCAGCAGTCCCGCCCGGGACAGGGGAAAGCCCCAGCATTTT 15 TRBJ1-5 TRBV6-5 NA TRBD1
CSVVGAAMNTEAFF TGCAGCGTTGTAGGGGCGGCGATGAACACTGAAGCTTTCTTT 14 TRBJ1-1 TRBV29-1 NA NA
CASSRKAEGKTQYF TGTGCCAGTAGTCGAAAGGCCGAGGGAAAGACCCAGTACTTC 14 TRBJ2-5 TRBV19 NA NA
CASNSPQGRGNQPQHF TGTGCCAGTAATAGTCCCCAAGGGAGAGGCAATCAGCCCCAGCATTTT 16 TRBJ1-5 TRBV19 once NA
CASSRQGGDTGELFF TGTGCCAGCAGCAGACAGGGTGGGGACACCGGGGAGCTGTTTTTT 15 TRBJ2-2 TRBV2 NA TRBD1
CASSLTVNTEAFF TGTGCCAGCAGTCTTACAGTGAACACTGAAGCTTTCTTT 13 TRBJ1-1 TRBV6-5 NA NA
CASSLRLRPGGYTF TGTGCCAGCAGCCTTAGATTGCGACCGGGAGGCTACACCTTC 14 TRBJ1-2 TRBV3-1/TRBV3-2 once NA
CASSMRGLDEKLFF TGTGCCAGTAGTATGAGGGGGCTGGATGAAAAACTGTTTTTT 14 TRBJ1-4 TRBV19 few TRBD1
CASSLDGGRTDTQYF TGCGCCAGCAGCTTGGACGGGGGGCGGACAGATACGCAGTATTTT 15 TRBJ2-3 TRBV5-1 NA NA
CSAMDRAVGYGYTF TGCAGCGCTATGGACAGGGCGGTGGGCTATGGCTACACCTTC 14 TRBJ1-2 TRBV29-1 NA TRBD1